Listed below are T cell receptor beta chains from one sample, sequenced in a study of T-cell memory formation after mild COVID-19. TCRdb processed the 5' RACE reads anew with MiXCR; each CDR3 protein has one entry. The sample holds hundreds of thousands of distinct CDR3 sequences; approximately 25% are singletons and the top ten take 9.5% to 15%. The source material was PBMCs or a T cell subset sorted from them (not recorded which). The receptor set was obtained from an adult woman who had mild COVID-19 (a few samples of this study predate the infection). Cell type and time point are not known. CDR3s include the opening cysteine and the closing phenylalanine or tryptophan. The order of the fields is V gene, D gene, CDR3 length, clone size, J gene, CDR3 protein, CDR3 DNA. D genes are given only for firm matches. Rows give clone size only sometimes, using once, few, many, or a class for an expanded clone.

TRBV7-9	.	21	.	TRBJ1-1	CASSISGLVPLREGGRTEAFF	TGTGCCAGCAGCATATCGGGACTAGTGCCACTGAGGGAAGGGGGACGGACTGAAGCTTTCTTT
TRBV11-2	TRBD1	15	.	TRBJ2-7	CASSLGQGVVYEQYF	TGTGCCAGCAGCTTAGGACAGGGGGTCGTCTACGAGCAGTACTTC
TRBV5-1	.	15	.	TRBJ1-2	CASSLTGRISDGYTF	TGCGCCAGCAGCTTAACGGGACGGATATCTGATGGCTACACCTTC
TRBV27	.	16	few	TRBJ2-7	CASSSKSSGPTYEQYF	TGTGCCAGCAGTTCGAAATCGTCGGGACCCACCTACGAGCAGTACTTC
TRBV7-2	.	15	few	TRBJ2-1	CASSRPGLSFNEQFF	TGTGCCAGCAGTCGGCCGGGACTGTCCTTCAATGAGCAGTTCTTC
TRBV3-1	.	14	few	TRBJ2-7	CASALGRASDEQYF	TGTGCCAGCGCCCTGGGCAGGGCCTCCGACGAGCAGTACTTC
TRBV6-6	.	13	.	TRBJ2-7	CASSLLAWDEQYF	TGTGCCAGCAGTCTGCTAGCGTGGGACGAGCAGTACTTC
TRBV5-1	TRBD1	13	.	TRBJ1-1	CASSLAGGLEAFF	TGCGCCAGCAGCTTGGCAGGGGGGCTTGAAGCTTTCTTT
TRBV24-1	.	12	few	TRBJ1-5	CATSEGPQSQHF	TGTGCCACCAGTGAAGGGCCTCAGTCCCAGCATTTT
TRBV27	TRBD2	14	.	TRBJ2-7	CASSFLLAGNEQYF	TGTGCCAGCAGTTTCCTTCTAGCGGGAAACGAGCAGTACTTC
TRBV24-1	TRBD1	19	few	TRBJ2-6	CATSSGRDRYYSGANVLTF	TGTGCCACCAGCTCCGGCCGGGACAGGTACTACTCTGGGGCCAACGTCCTGACTTTC
TRBV12-3/TRBV12-4	TRBD2	16	.	TRBJ2-5	CASSLFSGGAGETQYF	TGTGCCAGCAGTTTATTTAGCGGGGGGGCCGGAGAGACCCAGTACTTC
TRBV6-6	TRBD1	17	.	TRBJ1-5	CASSPSQGANSIQPQHF	TGTGCCAGCAGTCCCTCTCAGGGGGCCAACTCTATTCAGCCCCAGCATTTT
TRBV27	.	10	few	TRBJ2-7	CASSFPEQYF	TGTGCCAGCAGTTTCCCCGAGCAGTACTTC
TRBV6-2/TRBV6-3	.	11	many	TRBJ2-1	CASSWGNEQFF	TGTGCCTCCTCTTGGGGGAATGAGCAGTTCTTC
TRBV24-1	TRBD2	13	.	TRBJ2-5	CATSGTSGETQYF	TGTGCCACCAGTGGGACTAGCGGGGAGACCCAGTACTTC
TRBV2	TRBD2	14	.	TRBJ2-3	CASSRTSGGDTQYF	TGTGCCAGCAGCCGGACTAGCGGGGGTGATACGCAGTATTTT
TRBV4-2	.	15	.	TRBJ1-1	CASSQDLGSDTEAFF	TGTGCCAGCAGCCAAGATTTAGGGAGCGACACTGAAGCTTTCTTT
TRBV6-6	TRBD1	15	.	TRBJ1-2	CASSHGTGGDYGYTF	TGTGCCAGCAGTCATGGGACAGGAGGGGACTATGGCTACACCTTC
TRBV7-6	.	17	.	TRBJ2-5	CASSFSGLEGIQETQYF	TGTGCCAGCAGCTTTAGCGGATTGGAGGGGATACAAGAGACCCAGTACTTC
TRBV11-1	TRBD2	16	.	TRBJ2-5	CASSLRGVAGQETKYF	TGTGCCAGCAGCTTAAGGGGCGTAGCGGGGCAAGAGACCAAGTACTTC
TRBV5-4	.	12	.	TRBJ1-1	CASSLYSSEAFF	TGTGCCAGCAGCTTGTATTCTTCTGAAGCTTTCTTT
TRBV6-5	.	13	.	TRBJ1-4	CASSYLKYEKLFF	TGTGCCAGCAGTTATTTGAAGTATGAAAAACTGTTTTTT